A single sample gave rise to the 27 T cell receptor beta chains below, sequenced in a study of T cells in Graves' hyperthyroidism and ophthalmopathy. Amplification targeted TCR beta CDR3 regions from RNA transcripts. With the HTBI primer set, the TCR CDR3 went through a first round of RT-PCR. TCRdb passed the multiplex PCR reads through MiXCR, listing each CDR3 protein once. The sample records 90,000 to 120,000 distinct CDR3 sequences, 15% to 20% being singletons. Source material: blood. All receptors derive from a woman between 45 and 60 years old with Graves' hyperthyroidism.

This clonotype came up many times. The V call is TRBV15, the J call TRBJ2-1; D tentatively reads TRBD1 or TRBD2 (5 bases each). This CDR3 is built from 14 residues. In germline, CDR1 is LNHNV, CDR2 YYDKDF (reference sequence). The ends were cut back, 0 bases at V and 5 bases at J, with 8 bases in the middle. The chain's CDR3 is CATSRDWGNNEQFF. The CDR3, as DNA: TGTGCCACCAGCAGAGATTGGGGGAACAATGAGCAGTTCTTC.

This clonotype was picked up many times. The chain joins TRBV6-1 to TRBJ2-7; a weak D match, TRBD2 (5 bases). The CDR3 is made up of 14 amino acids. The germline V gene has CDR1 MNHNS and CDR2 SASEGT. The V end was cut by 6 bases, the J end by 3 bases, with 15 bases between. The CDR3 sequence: CASRDSGVHYEQYV. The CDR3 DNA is TGTGCCAGCAGGGACTCCGGGGTACACTACGAGCAGTACGTC.

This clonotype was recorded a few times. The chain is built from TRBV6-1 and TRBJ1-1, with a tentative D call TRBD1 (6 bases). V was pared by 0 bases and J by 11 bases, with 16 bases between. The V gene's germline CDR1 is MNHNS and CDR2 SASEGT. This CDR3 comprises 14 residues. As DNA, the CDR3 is TGTGCCAGCAGTGAAGCGGGGGGGCCCGTCGGGGCTTTCTTT. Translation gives CASSEAGGPVGAFF.

This CDR3 reads CASSLGPSRGEYF. In DNA, the CDR3 is TGTGCCAGCAGCTTAGGACCCTCGCGAGGGGAGTACTTC. This chain uses TRBV7-2 with TRBJ2-7; D may correspond to TRBD1 or TRBD2 (5 bases each). CDR3 length: 13 residues. The germline V gene has CDR1 SGHTA and CDR2 FQGNSA. V was clipped by 1 base and J by 11 bases, with 15 bases between them.

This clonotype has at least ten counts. CDR3 sequence: CASSEGAGRAFF. CDR3 sequence (DNA): TGTGCCAGCAGTGAAGGGGCAGGGCGGGCTTTCTTT. The chain uses TRBV2 and TRBJ1-1; perhaps TRBD1 as D (5 bases). Germline V lookup: CDR1 SNHLY, CDR2 FYNNEI. V dropped 1 base and J dropped 11 bases, with 11 bases sitting between them. CDR3 length: 12 amino acids.

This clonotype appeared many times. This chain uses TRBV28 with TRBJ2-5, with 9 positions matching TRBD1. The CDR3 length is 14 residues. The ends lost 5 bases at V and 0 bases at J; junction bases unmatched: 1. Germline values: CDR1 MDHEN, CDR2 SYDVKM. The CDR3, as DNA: TGTGCCAGCAGTGGGACAGGGTACCAAGAGACCCAGTACTTC. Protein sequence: CASSGTGYQETQYF.

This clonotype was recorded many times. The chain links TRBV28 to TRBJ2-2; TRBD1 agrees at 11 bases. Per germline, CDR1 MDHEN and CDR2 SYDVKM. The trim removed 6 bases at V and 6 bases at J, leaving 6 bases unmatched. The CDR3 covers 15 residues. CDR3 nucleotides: TGTGCCAGCAGACGGACAGGGGGCAACGCCGGGGAGCTGTTTTTT. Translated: CASRRTGGNAGELFF.

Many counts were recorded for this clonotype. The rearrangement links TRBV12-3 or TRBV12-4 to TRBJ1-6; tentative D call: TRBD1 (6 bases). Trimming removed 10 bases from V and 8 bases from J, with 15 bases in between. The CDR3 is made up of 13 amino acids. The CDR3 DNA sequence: TGTGCCACCTCAGGGCGACAGGATTCACCCCTCCACTTT. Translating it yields CATSGRQDSPLHF.

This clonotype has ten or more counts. The CDR3: CASSPGSGANVLTF. CDR3 in DNA: TGTGCCAGTAGTCCAGGGTCTGGGGCCAACGTCCTGACTTTC. The chain joins TRBV19 to TRBJ2-6, with D possibly being TRBD1 (5 bases). Germline V CDR1 and CDR2: LNHDA, SQIVND (reference sequence). Trimming took 5 bases from V and 1 from J, leaving 6 bases between them. The length of the CDR3 is 14 residues.

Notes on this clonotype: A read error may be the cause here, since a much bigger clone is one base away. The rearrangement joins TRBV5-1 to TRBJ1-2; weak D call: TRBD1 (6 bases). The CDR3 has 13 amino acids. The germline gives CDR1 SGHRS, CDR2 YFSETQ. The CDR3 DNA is TGCACCAGCAGCCCCCAGGGGTGGGAAGGCTACACCTTC. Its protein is CTSSPQGWEGYTF.

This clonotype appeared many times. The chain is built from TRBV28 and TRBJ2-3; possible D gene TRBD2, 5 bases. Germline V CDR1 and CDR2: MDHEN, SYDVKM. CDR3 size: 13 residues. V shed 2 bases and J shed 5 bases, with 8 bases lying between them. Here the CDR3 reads CASSLAGGDTQYF. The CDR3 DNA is TGTGCCAGCAGTTTAGCGGGTGGAGATACGCAGTATTTT. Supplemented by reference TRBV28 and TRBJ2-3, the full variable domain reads DVKVTQSSRYLVKRTGEKVFLECVQDMDHENMFWYRQDPGLGLRLIYFSYDVKMKEKGDIPEGYSVSREKKERFSLILESASTNQTSMYLCASSLAGGDTQYFGPGTRLTVL.

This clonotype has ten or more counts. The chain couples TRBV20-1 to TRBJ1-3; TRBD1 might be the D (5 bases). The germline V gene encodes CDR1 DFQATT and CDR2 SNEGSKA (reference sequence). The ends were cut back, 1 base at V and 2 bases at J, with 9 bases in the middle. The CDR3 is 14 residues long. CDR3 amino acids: CSARVQGPGNTIYF. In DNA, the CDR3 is TGCAGTGCTAGAGTCCAGGGTCCTGGAAACACCATATATTTT.

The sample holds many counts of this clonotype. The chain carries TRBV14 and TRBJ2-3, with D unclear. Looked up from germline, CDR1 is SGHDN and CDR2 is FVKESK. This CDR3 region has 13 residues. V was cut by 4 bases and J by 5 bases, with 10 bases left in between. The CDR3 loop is CASSPSSIDTQYF. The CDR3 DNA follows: TGTGCCAGCAGCCCGTCTAGTATAGATACGCAGTATTTT.

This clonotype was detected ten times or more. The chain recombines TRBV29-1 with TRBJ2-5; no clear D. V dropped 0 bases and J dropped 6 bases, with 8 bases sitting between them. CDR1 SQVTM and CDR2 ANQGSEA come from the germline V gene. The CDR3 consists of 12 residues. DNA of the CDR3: TGCAGCGTTGAAGATCTCCCGAAGACCCAGTACTTC. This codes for CSVEDLPKTQYF.

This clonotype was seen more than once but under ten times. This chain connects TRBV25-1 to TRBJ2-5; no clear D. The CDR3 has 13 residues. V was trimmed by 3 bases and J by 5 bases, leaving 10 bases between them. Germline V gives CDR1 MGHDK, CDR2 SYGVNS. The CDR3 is CASSDGARETQYF. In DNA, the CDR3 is TGTGCCAGCAGTGACGGTGCCCGGGAGACCCAGTACTTC.

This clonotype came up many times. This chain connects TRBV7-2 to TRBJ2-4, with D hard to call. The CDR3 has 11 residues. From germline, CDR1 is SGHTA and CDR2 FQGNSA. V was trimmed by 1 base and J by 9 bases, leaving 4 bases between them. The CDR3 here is CASSLGGIQYF. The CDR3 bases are TGTGCCAGCAGCTTAGGCGGCATTCAGTACTTC.

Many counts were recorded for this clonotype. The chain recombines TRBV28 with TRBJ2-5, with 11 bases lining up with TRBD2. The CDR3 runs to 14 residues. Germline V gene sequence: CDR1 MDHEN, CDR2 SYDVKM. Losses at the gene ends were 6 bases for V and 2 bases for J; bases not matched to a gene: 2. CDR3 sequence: CASRGLAVQETQYF. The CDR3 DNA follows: TGTGCCAGCAGGGGACTAGCGGTTCAAGAGACCCAGTACTTC.

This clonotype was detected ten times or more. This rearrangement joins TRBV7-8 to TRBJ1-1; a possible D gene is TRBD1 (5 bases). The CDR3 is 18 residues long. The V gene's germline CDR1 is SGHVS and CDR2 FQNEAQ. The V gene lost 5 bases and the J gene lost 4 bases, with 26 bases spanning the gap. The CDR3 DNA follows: TGTGCCAGCAGCCCCATTAGGACGGGACTACAGCGGATCACTGAAGCTTTCTTT. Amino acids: CASSPIRTGLQRITEAFF.

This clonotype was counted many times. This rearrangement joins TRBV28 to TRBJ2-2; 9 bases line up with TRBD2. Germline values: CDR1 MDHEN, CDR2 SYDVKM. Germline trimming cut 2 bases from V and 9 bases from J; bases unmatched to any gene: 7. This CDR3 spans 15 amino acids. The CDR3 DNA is TGTGCCAGCAGTTTAAGTAATAGCGGGGGCAGGGAGCTGTTTTTT. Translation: CASSLSNSGGRELFF.

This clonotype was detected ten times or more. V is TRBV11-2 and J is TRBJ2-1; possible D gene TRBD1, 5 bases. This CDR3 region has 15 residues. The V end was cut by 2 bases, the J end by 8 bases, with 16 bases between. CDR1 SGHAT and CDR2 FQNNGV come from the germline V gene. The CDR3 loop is CASSLIQVVLDEQFF. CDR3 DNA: TGTGCCAGCAGCTTAATACAGGTGGTTTTAGATGAGCAGTTCTTC.

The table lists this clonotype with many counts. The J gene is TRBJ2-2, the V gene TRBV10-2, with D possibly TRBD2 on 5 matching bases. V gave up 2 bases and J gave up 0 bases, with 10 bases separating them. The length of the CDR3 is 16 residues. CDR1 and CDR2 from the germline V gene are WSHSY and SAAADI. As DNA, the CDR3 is TGCGCCAGCAGTGAGCGGACCGGGGCGAACACCGGGGAGCTGTTTTTT. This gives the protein CASSERTGANTGELFF.

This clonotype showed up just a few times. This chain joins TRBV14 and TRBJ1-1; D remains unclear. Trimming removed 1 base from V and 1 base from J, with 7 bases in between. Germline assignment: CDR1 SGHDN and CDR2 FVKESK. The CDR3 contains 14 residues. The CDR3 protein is CASSQGGQNTEAFF. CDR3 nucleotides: TGTGCCAGCAGCCAAGGGGGTCAGAACACTGAAGCTTTCTTT.

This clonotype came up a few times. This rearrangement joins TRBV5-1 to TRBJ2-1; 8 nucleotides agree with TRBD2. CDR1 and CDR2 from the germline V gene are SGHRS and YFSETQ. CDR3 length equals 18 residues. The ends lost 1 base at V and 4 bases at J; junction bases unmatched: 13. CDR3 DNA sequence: TGCGCCAGCAGCTTGAAGAGCCTTCGGGAGGGCCTTTACAATGAGCAGTTCTTC. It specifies CASSLKSLREGLYNEQFF. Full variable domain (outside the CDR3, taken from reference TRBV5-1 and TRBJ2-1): KAGVTQTPRYLIKTRGQQVTLSCSPISGHRSVSWYQQTPGQGLQFLFEYFSETQRNKGNFPGRFSGRQFSNSRSEMNVSTLELGDSALYLCASSLKSLREGLYNEQFFGPGTRLTVL.

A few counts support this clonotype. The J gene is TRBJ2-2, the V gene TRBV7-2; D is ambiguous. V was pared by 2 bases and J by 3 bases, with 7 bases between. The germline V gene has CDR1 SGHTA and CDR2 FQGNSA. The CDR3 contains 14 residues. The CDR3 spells CASSLLSHTGELFF. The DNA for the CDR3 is TGTGCCAGCAGCTTACTTAGCCACACCGGGGAGCTGTTTTTT.

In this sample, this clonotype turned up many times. CDR3 sequence reads: CASSAPGELFF. Written as DNA, the CDR3 is TGTGCCAGCAGTGCTCCCGGGGAGCTGTTTTTT. The chain couples TRBV12-3 or TRBV12-4 to TRBJ2-2; unclear D gene. This CDR3 region has 11 residues. Trimming took 5 bases from V and 6 from J, leaving 4 bases between them.

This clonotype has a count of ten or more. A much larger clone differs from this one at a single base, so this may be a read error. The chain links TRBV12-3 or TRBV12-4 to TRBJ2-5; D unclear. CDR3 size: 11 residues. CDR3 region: CTSSFEETQYF. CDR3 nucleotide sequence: TGTACCAGCAGTTTCGAAGAGACCCAGTACTTC.

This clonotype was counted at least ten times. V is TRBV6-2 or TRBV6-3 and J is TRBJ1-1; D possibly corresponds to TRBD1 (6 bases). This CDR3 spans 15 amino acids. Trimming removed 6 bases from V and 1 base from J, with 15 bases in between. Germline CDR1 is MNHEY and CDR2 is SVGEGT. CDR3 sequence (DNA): TGTGCCAGCAGCCGAACAGGGAAGAAGAACACTGAAGCTTTCTTT. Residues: CASSRTGKKNTEAFF.